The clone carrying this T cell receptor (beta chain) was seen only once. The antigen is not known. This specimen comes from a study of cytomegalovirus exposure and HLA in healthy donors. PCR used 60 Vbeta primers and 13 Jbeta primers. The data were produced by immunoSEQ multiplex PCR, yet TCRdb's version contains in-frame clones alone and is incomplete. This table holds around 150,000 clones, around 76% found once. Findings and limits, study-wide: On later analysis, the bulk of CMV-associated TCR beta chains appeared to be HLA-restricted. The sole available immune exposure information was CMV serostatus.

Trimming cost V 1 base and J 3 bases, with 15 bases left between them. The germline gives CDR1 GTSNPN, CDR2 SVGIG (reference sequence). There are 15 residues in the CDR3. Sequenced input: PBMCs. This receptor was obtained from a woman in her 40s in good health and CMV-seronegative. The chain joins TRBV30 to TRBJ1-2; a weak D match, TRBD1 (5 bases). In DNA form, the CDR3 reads TGTGCCTGGAGTGACGGAGGGAGGGGATACTATGGCTACACCTTC. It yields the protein CAWSDGGRGYYGYTF.